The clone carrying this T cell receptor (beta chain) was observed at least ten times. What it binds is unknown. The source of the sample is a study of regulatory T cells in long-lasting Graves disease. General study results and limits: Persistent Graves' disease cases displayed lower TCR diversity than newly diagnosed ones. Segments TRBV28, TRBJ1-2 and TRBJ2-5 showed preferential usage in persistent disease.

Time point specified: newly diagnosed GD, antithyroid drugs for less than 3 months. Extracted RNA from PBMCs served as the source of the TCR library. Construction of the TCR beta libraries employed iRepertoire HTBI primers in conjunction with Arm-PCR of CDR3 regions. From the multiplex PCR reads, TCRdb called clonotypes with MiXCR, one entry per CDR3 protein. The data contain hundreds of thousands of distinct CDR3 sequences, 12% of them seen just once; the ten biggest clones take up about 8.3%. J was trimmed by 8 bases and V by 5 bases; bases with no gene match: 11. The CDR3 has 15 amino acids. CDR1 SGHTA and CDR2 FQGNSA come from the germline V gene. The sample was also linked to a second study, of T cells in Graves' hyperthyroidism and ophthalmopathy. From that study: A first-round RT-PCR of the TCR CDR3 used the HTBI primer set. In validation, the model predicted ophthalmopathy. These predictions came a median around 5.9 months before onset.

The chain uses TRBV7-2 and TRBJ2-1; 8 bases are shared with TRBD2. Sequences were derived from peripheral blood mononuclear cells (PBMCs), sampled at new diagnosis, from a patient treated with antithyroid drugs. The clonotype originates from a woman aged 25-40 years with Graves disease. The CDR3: CASSPGWREADEQFF. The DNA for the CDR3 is TGTGCCAGCAGCCCTGGGTGGCGGGAGGCAGATGAGCAGTTCTTC.